This T cell receptor beta chain was profiled in a study of blood T cell repertoires in COVID-19. The overall study: The origin of the acute and convalescent COVID-19 samples was the United States, Italy and Spain.

This CDR3 is built from 15 residues. Germline CDR1 reads SGHDT; CDR2 reads YYEEEE. The germline V and J ends were trimmed by 1 base and 2 bases, with 12 bases remaining between them. The study recruited people aged roughly 18 to 100 years across some 23 US areas. Authors' analysis steps: Amplification with reference gene primers provided the estimates of nucleated cell counts. Data came from immunoSEQ multiplex PCR; TCRdb stores just in-frame clones and leaves some out. From that table come the V and J calls and clone size; the DNA was used to work out D and trimming. Here the sample spans 200,000 to 250,000 clones, about 91% being singletons.

This clonotype was obtained from a woman in her fifties or sixties with acute COVID-19. Sequencing was performed on PBMCs or T cells enriched from blood (not recorded which). The V call is TRBV5-6, the J call TRBJ1-1, with D possibly being TRBD1 (5 bases). The CDR3 reads CASSLIGRGNTEAFF. DNA for the CDR3: TGTGCCAGCAGCTTGATTGGGAGGGGAAACACTGAAGCTTTCTTT.